One sample yielded the 18 T cell receptor beta chains listed below, sequenced in a study of shared clonotypes between healthy human individuals. Data came from immunoSEQ multiplex PCR; TCRdb stores just in-frame clones and leaves some out. The sample lists about 580,000 clones, roughly 98% occurring once. Positive CCR7 selection of CD45RO-negative cells yielded the naive CD8 cells, and terminally differentiated effector memory CD45RA+ cells were excluded. What was sequenced was naive CD8+ T cells sorted from blood. The receptors originated from a man aged 30 to 45 in good health.

A single count supports this clone. The rearrangement links TRBV5-4 to TRBJ2-7; perhaps TRBD2 as D (5 bases). This CDR3 comprises 14 residues. CDR1 SGHNT and CDR2 YYREEE come from the germline V gene (reference sequence). V was trimmed by 5 bases and J by 6 bases, leaving 18 bases between them. The CDR3 loop is CASSFTRSYSEQYF. CDR3 nucleotides: TGTGCCAGCAGTTTTACTAGGTCCTACAGCGAGCAGTACTTC.

V is TRBV30 and J is TRBJ1-2; D unclear. This CDR3 has 11 amino acids. The germline gives CDR1 GTSNPN, CDR2 SVGIG (reference sequence). Trimming took off 7 bases at V and 5 bases at J, with 11 bases between the two ends. CDR3: CALKTLYGYTF. The CDR3 DNA reads TGTGCCTTGAAGACCCTTTATGGCTACACCTTC. Variable domain in full (rest from reference TRBV30 and TRBJ1-2): SQTIHQWPATLVQPVGSPLSLECTVEGTSNPNLYWYRQAAGRGLQLLFYSVGIGQISSEVPQNLSASRPQDRQFILSSKKLLLSDSGFYLCALKTLYGYTFGSGTRLTVV.

The rearrangement uses TRBV4-1 and TRBJ2-7; D unresolved. The CDR3 spans 13 residues. Trimming took off 0 bases at V and 6 bases at J, with 9 bases between the two ends. CDR1 and CDR2 from the germline V gene are MGHRA and YSYEKL. CDR3 region: CASSQDLFGEQYF. The CDR3 DNA sequence: TGCGCCAGCAGCCAAGATCTCTTCGGCGAGCAGTACTTC.

V is TRBV29-1 and J is TRBJ2-1; perhaps D is TRBD1 or TRBD2 (7 bases each). With 3 bases removed from V and 2 bases from J, the gap between germline ends came to 14 bases. Germline V gene data show CDR1 as SQVTM and CDR2 as ANQGSEA. The CDR3 runs to 15 residues. CDR3 region: CSVDIQGGTYNEQFF. In DNA, the CDR3 is TGCAGCGTTGATATTCAGGGGGGGACCTACAATGAGCAGTTCTTC.

This sequence joins TRBV30 and TRBJ2-7, with 7 bases aligning to TRBD1. This CDR3 is built from 12 residues. Germline lookup yields CDR1 GTSNPN and CDR2 SVGIG (reference sequence). V trimming: 3 bases; J trimming: 4 bases; junction bases outside the gene matches: 3. The DNA for the CDR3 is TGTGCCTGGAGCGGGACAGCGTACGAGCAGTACTTC. It specifies CAWSGTAYEQYF.

The chain uses TRBV9 and TRBJ2-1, with 10 positions matching TRBD1. The V and J ends lost 4 bases and 2 bases, in that order; junction bases with no gene match: 6. This CDR3 region has 16 residues. Germline CDR1 is SGDLS and CDR2 is YYNGEE. The CDR3 sequence is CASSPEGQGAYNEQFF. The CDR3 DNA is TGTGCCAGCAGCCCAGAAGGACAGGGGGCCTACAATGAGCAGTTCTTC.

On this clone: Other nucleotide sequences in the sample specify the same CDR3. The chain has TRBV2 and TRBJ2-7; D not certain. This CDR3 region has 13 residues. Germline assignment: CDR1 SNHLY and CDR2 FYNNEI. Trimming took off 3 bases at V and 1 base at J, with 7 bases between the two ends. CDR3: CASSDPSSYEQYF. The CDR3 nucleotides read TGTGCCAGCAGTGATCCCTCGTCCTACGAGCAGTACTTC.

This clone was detected once. This sequence joins TRBV4-1 and TRBJ2-2; D unresolved. The germline V gene encodes CDR1 MGHRA and CDR2 YSYEKL. V was shortened by 4 bases and J by 4 bases, with 13 bases between the two germline ends. The CDR3 has 15 amino acids. Here the CDR3 reads CASSPPQYGTGELFF. CDR3 bases: TGCGCCAGCAGCCCACCACAATATGGCACCGGGGAGCTGTTTTTT.

This rearrangement joins TRBV28 to TRBJ2-7; perhaps TRBD2 as D (5 bases). This CDR3 region has 15 residues. Trimming pared 5 bases from V and 2 bases from J, leaving 16 bases between. Germline assignment: CDR1 MDHEN and CDR2 SYDVKM. In nucleotides, the CDR3 is TGTGCCAGCAGTCCCGTTAAGGACTTTACCTACGAGCAGTACTTC. Residues: CASSPVKDFTYEQYF.

The gene calls are TRBV5-6 and TRBJ2-7; 7 bases match TRBD1. CDR3 length: 14 amino acids. Germline values: CDR1 SGHDT, CDR2 YYEEEE. V lost 5 bases to trimming and J lost 6 bases; unmatched junction nucleotides: 11. The CDR3 nucleotides read TGTGCCAGCAGTTATGGGACAGCGATCGGCGAGCAGTACTTC. It codes for CASSYGTAIGEQYF.

The chain uses TRBV10-3 and TRBJ2-1, with TRBD2 matching over 8 bases. Germline CDR1 is ENHRY and CDR2 is SYGVKD. This CDR3 region has 16 residues. V shed 3 bases, J shed 6 bases, and the junction held 10 bases outside the gene matches. This CDR3 reads CAISDVRLANFNEQFF. DNA for the CDR3: TGTGCCATCAGTGATGTGAGACTAGCGAACTTCAATGAGCAGTTCTTC.

The CDR3 region has the DNA TGTGCCACTAGATCCGGGACTAGATCCTACAATGAGCAGTTCTTC. This codes for CATRSGTRSYNEQFF. V is TRBV19 and J is TRBJ2-1, with 8 bases matching TRBD2. The CDR3 is made up of 15 amino acids. After removal of 10 bases from V and 1 base from J, the junction contained 9 bases not matched to a gene. Germline assignment: CDR1 LNHDA and CDR2 SQIVND (reference sequence).

V gene TRBV10-1 combines with J gene TRBJ2-3; 9 bases are a match to TRBD1. Losses at the gene ends were 3 bases for V and 0 bases for J; bases not matched to a gene: 13. Germline V CDR1 and CDR2: WNHNN, SYGVQD (reference sequence). This CDR3 is 19 amino acids long. The chain's CDR3 is CASSEGGGQGFTSTDTQYF. The CDR3, as DNA: TGCGCCAGCAGTGAAGGTGGGGGACAGGGATTTACTAGCACAGATACGCAGTATTTT.

The gene calls are TRBV11-2 and TRBJ2-2; D gene uncertain. Per germline, CDR1 SGHAT and CDR2 FQNNGV. The CDR3 is 13 amino acids. The V end was cut by 0 bases, the J end by 5 bases, with 4 bases between. CDR3 in amino acids: CASSLDWTGELFF. The CDR3 nucleotides are TGTGCCAGCAGCTTAGACTGGACCGGGGAGCTGTTTTTT.

The chain employs TRBV7-2 and TRBJ2-7; tentative D call: TRBD1 (6 bases). Deletions cut 5 bases from V and 4 bases from J, with 15 bases between. Germline V gene lookup returns CDR1 SGHTA and CDR2 FQGNSA. This CDR3 is built from 14 residues. CDR3 DNA sequence: TGTGCCAGCAGCCAGGGGACCTCGGTTTACGAGCAGTACTTC. Translating gives CASSQGTSVYEQYF. The full variable domain, its missing parts supplied by reference TRBV7-2 and TRBJ2-7, is GAGVSQSPSNKVTEKGKDVELRCDPISGHTALYWYRQSLGQGLEFLIYFQGNSAPDKSGLPSDRFSAERTGGSVSTLTIQRTQQEDSAVYLCASSQGTSVYEQYFGPGTRLTVT.

This rearrangement joins TRBV19 to TRBJ1-1; no reliable D call. Germline values: CDR1 LNHDA, CDR2 SQIVND (reference sequence). The CDR3 runs to 13 residues. Between the trimmed V and J ends, which lost 6 bases and 1 base, there was a span of 9 bases. CDR3 bases: TGTGCCAGTAGAACCACAAAGAACACTGAAGCTTTCTTT. Its protein is CASRTTKNTEAFF. Full variable domain (remainder filled in from reference TRBV19 and TRBJ1-1): DGGITQSPKYLFRKEGQNVTLSCEQNLNHDAMYWYRQDPGQGLRLIYYSQIVNDFQKGDIAEGYSVSREKKESFPLTVTSAQKNPTAFYLCASRTTKNTEAFFGQGTRLTVV.

The rearrangement uses TRBV2 and TRBJ2-3; no firm D call. The V end was cut by 8 bases, the J end by 3 bases, with 15 bases between. Germline assignment: CDR1 SNHLY and CDR2 FYNNEI. The CDR3 consists of 14 residues. CDR3 DNA: TGTGCCAGCCATGGCGCTAGAGTAACAGATACGCAGTATTTT. Residues: CASHGARVTDTQYF.

This chain links TRBV27 with TRBJ2-3, with D hard to call. The CDR3 runs to 12 residues. V was cut by 5 bases and J by 5 bases, with 8 bases left in between. In germline, CDR1 is MNHEY, CDR2 SMNVEV (reference sequence). The CDR3 sequence: CASSDLGDTQYF. CDR3 nucleotides: TGTGCCAGCAGTGATCTAGGAGATACGCAGTATTTT.